Each of the 5 T cell receptor beta chains below was sequenced from the same sample in a study of control samples from healthy donors and cancer patients. The assay was immunoSEQ multiplex PCR, and TCRdb's table has in-frame clones only and misses some. In the table there are fewer than 200,000 clones, about 91% of which are singletons. Sequences were obtained from blood. Receptors were obtained from a woman aged 25 to 39 in good health.

The chain couples TRBV5-1 to TRBJ2-7, with D perhaps matching TRBD2 (5 bases). Trimming stripped 0 bases from V and 5 bases from J, with 9 bases between. The CDR3 length is 13 residues. Per the germline V gene, CDR1 is SGHRS and CDR2 is YFSETQ. The CDR3 coding sequence is TGCGCCAGCAGCTTGGGTTCCGGGAACGAGCAGTACTTC. Its translation: CASSLGSGNEQYF.

The chain has TRBV5-1 and TRBJ2-1, with 9 bases lining up with TRBD2. V lost 0 bases to trimming and J lost 9 bases; unmatched junction nucleotides: 16. The CDR3 runs to 18 residues. Germline-derived CDR1 and CDR2 are SGHRS and YFSETQ. In DNA form, the CDR3 reads TGCGCCAGCAGCTTGGGGGCTAGCGGGAAATCATGGCTAGGTGAGCAGTTCTTC. Protein sequence: CASSLGASGKSWLGEQFF.

The chain links TRBV7-9 to TRBJ2-5, with 7 bases lining up with TRBD2. CDR3 length: 16 amino acids. Germline V gene lookup returns CDR1 SEHNR and CDR2 FQNEAQ (reference sequence). Trimming removed 3 bases from V and 3 bases from J; junction bases left unmatched: 10. DNA of the CDR3: TGTGCCAGCAGCTTTATGGCGGGAGAATTGGAAGAGACCCAGTACTTC. It is translated as CASSFMAGELEETQYF.

As concerns this clone: Relative to the germline gene, one junction end is altered; a read error may explain this. The CDR3 DNA is TGTGCCAGCAGCCTAGCGGGGACGCGAGAAAAACTGTTTTTT. It yields the protein CASSLAGTREKLFF. The gene calls are TRBV7-9 and TRBJ1-4; a weak D match, TRBD1 (5 bases). The length of the CDR3 is 14 residues. Looked up from germline, CDR1 is SEHNR and CDR2 is FQNEAQ (reference sequence).

The chain carries TRBV19 and TRBJ1-5; D may be TRBD1 (5 bases). Trimming removed 3 bases from V and 3 bases from J, with 12 bases in between. This CDR3 has 15 amino acids. The V gene's germline CDR1 is LNHDA and CDR2 SQIVND (reference sequence). The CDR3 DNA sequence: TGTGCCAGTAGTATTCAGGGCAGGCTCAATCAGCCCCAGCATTTT. Translating it yields CASSIQGRLNQPQHF.